This TCR beta chain was sequenced during a study of regulatory T cells in long-lasting Graves disease. The time point was: newly diagnosed GD, antithyroid drugs for less than 3 months. PBMC RNA was the source of the TCR library. With 7 bases removed from V and 2 bases from J, the gap between germline ends came to 4 bases. The CDR3 sequence is 11 residues long. Arm-PCR of CDR3 regions and iRepertoire HTBI primers were used to build TCR beta libraries. Via MiXCR, TCRdb re-called the multiplex PCR reads, giving one row per CDR3 protein. Of 350,000 to 450,000 distinct CDR3 sequences listed, approximately 16% are singletons. These data were also reused for a study on T cells in Graves' hyperthyroidism and ophthalmopathy.

This specimen consisted of peripheral blood mononuclear cells (PBMCs), obtained at new diagnosis, from a patient treated with antithyroid drugs. The TCR originated in a woman in her thirties or forties with Graves disease. The genes are TRBV12-3 or TRBV12-4 and TRBJ2-3; D not resolved. CDR3 DNA: TGTGCCAGCACTAACACAGATACGCAGTATTTT. It encodes CASTNTDTQYF.